The present TCR beta chain was sequenced within a study of glioma-infiltrating T cells after dendritic cell vaccination (dated by TCRdb to between 2015 and 2016). In the study overall: The cohort comprised about 15 glioblastoma patients from Phase I and II dendritic cell vaccination trials, 9 newly diagnosed and 6 with recurrent disease. Between about 2002 and 2013, patients were given autologous tumor lysate-pulsed dendritic cell vaccination. The vaccine was prepared from monocyte-derived dendritic cells that were cultured for more than six days with IL-4 and GM-CSF and then pulsed overnight with autologous tumor lysate. Three intradermal dendritic cell vaccine injections were administered to patients at biweekly intervals in the arm below the axilla. Tumor-infiltrating lymphocyte content was quantified and tumor and blood repertoires were compared in dendritic cell-vaccinated glioblastoma patients by deep sequencing of TCR beta CDR3 regions. Survival after dendritic cell vaccination was correlated with TCR sequencing metrics, including TIL content and tumor-blood repertoire overlap.

CDR1 and CDR2 are read off the germline V gene as LGHNA and YNFKEQ. The CDR3 numbers 13 residues from cysteine through phenylalanine. Of the read, only the CDR3 DNA is kept; its 39 bases are in frame from base 1. The V end loses 2 bases and the J end loses 5 bases, and a stretch of 9 bases separates them. As for this clone: Its binding antigen is unknown. No quality values exist for individual bases; no much larger clone is one base distant.

Summary of the overall study and its limitations: No direct relationship between TCR clonality and survival was found, suggesting that a diverse polyclonal response may matter. The cohort was small and heterogeneous, few patients had complete blood and tumor sets, and even fewer had initial-recurrent tumor pairs. After dendritic cell vaccination, a higher estimated pretreatment TIL content predicted longer time to progression and overall survival. The three-group TCR overlap response model was described as speculative and requiring prospective validation.

The time point label of this sample denotes: after dendritic cell vaccination, including at tumor progression/relapse. Selection of patients required sufficient residual fresh-frozen tumor tissue and over two years of available survival data. Molecular status otherwise varied across the glioblastoma patients, but none of them carried an isocitrate dehydrogenase mutation. PBMC collection took place before vaccination, two weeks after the third vaccination, and at tumor progression if progression occurred. The Qiagen DNeasy Blood extraction Kit was used to extract genomic DNA. Using the immunoSEQ assay, TCRB CDR3 regions were amplified from approximately 2 micrograms of genomic DNA, or from all available DNA when less than that was on hand. For multiplex PCR, 60 forward primers for TCR V beta segments and 13 reverse primers for J beta segments were used. Synthetic control templates were spiked into each sample at limiting dilution to estimate reads per starting template. Sequencing produced 87 bp reads on the Illumina HiSeq System. In the paper's pipeline: PCR and sequencing errors were removed by a nearest neighbor algorithm that merged closely related sequences. TCR overlap was measured as the percentage of unique tumor TCR beta sequences that were also present in the peripheral blood of the same patient. The immuneACCESS repertoire file appears here via TCRdb, limited to in-frame rearrangements. These files lack a portion of the clones; in checked studies, under half of the deficit traces to unresolved V genes, and the cause of the others is not known. That table supplies the V and J calls and clone size; D and trimming were determined from the DNA. Here the sample has roughly 100,000 clones; 90% occur a single time. The biggest ten clones account for 2.7% of the sample.

The chain links TRBV4-2 with TRBJ2-5; TRBD1 might be the D gene, on 5 matching bases. The starting material was blood, obtained after dendritic cell vaccination. The receptor was derived from a human donor with glioblastoma. CDR3 loop: CASSQPGWETQYF. The bases read TGTGCCAGCAGCCAACCAGGGTGGGAGACCCAGTACTTC.